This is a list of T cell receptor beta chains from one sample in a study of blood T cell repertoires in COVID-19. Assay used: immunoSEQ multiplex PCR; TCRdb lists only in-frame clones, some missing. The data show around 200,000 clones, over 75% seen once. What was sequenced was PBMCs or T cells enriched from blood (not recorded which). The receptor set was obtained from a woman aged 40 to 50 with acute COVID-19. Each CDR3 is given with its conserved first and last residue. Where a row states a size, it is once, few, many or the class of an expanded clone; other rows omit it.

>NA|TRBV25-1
CASSEGQGGQPQHF
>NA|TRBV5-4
CASSADRALYNEQFF
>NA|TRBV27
CASSLGLAGWEQYF
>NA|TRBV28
CASSLTNRAPGGYTF
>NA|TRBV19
CASSPQGRGTEAFF
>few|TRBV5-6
CASSYSTGGRSNQPQHF
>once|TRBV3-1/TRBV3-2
CASSQGGTEAFF
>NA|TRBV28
CASSPPPWTGTNGYTF
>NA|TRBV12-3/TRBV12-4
CASSGGGYGYTF
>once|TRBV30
CAWSAGGLAGSLETQYF
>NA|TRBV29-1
CSTLSFGGREGSGYTF
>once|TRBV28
CASKTGDAGELFF
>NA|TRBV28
CASSLFRTRTYNEQFF
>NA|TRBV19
CASSIIGPGNGYTF
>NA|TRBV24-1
CATSAQGAGNTEAFF
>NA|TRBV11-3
CASSLDLREGTDTQYF
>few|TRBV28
CASSPGQGAREQYF
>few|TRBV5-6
CASSSRSRRAGYGYTF
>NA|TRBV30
CAWSVRGLINEKLFF
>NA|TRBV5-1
CASSPLTGTGQPQHF
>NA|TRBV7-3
CASSRTGFGQETQYF
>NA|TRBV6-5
CASTGTNEKLFF
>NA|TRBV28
CASSFPWTGISYEQYF
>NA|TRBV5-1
CASSEQIRTTLSGANVLTF
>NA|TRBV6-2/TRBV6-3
CASSPHGAAFQETQYF
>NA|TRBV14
CASSRNRETFF
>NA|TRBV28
CASTETGTGNEKLFF
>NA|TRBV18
CASSEDRSSGNTIYF
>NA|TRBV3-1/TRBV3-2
CASSQDQLRGQAYGYTF
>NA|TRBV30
CAWSVVGTYGYTF
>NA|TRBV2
CASEKEDNSYEQYF
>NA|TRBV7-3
CASSPGGLGLETQYF
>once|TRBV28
CASSSQPSGVAEAFF
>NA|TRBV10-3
CAISVGQTYEQYF
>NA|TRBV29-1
CSAGGGDNQPQHF
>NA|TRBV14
CASSPLGQGYGYTF
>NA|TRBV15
CATSRDPGLLYGYTF
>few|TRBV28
CASSQPGSYGYTF
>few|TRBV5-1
CASSAGLFQETQYF
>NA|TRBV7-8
CASSLARRDTQYF
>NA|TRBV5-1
CASSLGAGVAYEQYF
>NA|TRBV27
CASSYRWTGVETQYF